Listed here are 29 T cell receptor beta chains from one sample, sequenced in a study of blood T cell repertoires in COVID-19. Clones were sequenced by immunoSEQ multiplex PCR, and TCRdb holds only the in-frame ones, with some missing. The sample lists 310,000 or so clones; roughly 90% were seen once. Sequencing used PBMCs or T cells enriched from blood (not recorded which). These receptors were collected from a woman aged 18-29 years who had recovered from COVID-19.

For the CDR3, the DNA is TGTGCCAGCAGCTTAGGGGACTACAGTCAAGTCACCCAGTACTTC. It translates to CASSLGDYSQVTQYF. V and J are TRBV11-2 and TRBJ2-5, with 7 nucleotides matching TRBD2. This CDR3 has 15 amino acids. Germline-derived CDR1 and CDR2 are SGHAT and FQNNGV. V shed 1 base, J shed 8 bases, and the junction held 10 bases outside the gene matches.

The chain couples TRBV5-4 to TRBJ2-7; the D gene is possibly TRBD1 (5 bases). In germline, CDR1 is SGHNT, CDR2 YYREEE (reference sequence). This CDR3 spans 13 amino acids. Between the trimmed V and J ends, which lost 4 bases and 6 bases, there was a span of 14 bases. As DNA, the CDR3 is TGTGCCAGCAGCGAAATACAGGTCGGCGAGCAGTACTTC. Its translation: CASSEIQVGEQYF.

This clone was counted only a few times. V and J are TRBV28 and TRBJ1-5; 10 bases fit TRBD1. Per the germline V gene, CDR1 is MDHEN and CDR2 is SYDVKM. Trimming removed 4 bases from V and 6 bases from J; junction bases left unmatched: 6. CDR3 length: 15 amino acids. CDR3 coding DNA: TGTGCCAGCAGTTCCTTGACAGGGGGCGTTCAGCCCCAGCATTTT. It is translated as CASSSLTGGVQPQHF.

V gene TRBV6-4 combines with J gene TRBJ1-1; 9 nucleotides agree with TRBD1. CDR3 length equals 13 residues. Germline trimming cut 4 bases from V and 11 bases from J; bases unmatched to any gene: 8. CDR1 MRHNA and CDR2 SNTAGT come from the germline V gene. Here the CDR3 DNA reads TGTGCCAGCAGTGGGGGACAGGGCACGAGGGCTTTCTTT. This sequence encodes CASSGGQGTRAFF.

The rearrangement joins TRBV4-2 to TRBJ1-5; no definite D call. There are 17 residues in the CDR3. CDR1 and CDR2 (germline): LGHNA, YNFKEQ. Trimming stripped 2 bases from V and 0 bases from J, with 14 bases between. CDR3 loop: CASSQLSSRYSNQPQHF. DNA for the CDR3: TGTGCCAGCAGCCAATTATCATCCAGATATAGCAATCAGCCCCAGCATTTT.

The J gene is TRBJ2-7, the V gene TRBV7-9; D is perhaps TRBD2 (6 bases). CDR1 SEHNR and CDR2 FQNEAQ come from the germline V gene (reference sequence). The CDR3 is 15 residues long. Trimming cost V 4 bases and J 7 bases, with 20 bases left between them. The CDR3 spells CASSSERVLFVEQYF. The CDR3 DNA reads TGTGCCAGCAGCTCAGAGCGGGTCCTATTCGTGGAGCAGTACTTC.

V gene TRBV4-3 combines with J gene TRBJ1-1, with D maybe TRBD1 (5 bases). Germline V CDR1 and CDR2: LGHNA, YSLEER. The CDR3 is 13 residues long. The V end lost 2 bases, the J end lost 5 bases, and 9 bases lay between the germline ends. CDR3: CASSQRGLTEAFF. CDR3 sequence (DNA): TGCGCCAGCAGCCAAAGGGGTTTAACTGAAGCTTTCTTT.

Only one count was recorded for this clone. The CDR3 here is CASTQGGAVNTEAFF. The CDR3 DNA reads TGCGCCAGCACACAAGGGGGGGCCGTGAACACTGAAGCTTTCTTT. V and J are TRBV5-1 and TRBJ1-1; possibly TRBD1 for D (6 bases). The CDR3 is 15 amino acids. CDR1 and CDR2 from the germline V gene are SGHRS and YFSETQ. V was pared by 6 bases and J by 0 bases, with 15 bases between.

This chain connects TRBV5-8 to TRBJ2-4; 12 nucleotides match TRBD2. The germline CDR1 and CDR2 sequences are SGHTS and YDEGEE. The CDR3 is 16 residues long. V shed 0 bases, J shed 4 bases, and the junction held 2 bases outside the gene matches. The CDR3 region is CASSLVTSGGKNIQYF. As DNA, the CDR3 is TGTGCCAGCAGCTTGGTTACTAGCGGGGGGAAAAACATTCAGTACTTC.

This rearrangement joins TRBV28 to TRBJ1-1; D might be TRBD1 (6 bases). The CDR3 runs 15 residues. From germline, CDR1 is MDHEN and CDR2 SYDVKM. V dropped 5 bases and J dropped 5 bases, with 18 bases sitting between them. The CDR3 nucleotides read TGTGCCAGCAGTCGAACCGGGACAAGGTGGACTGAAGCTTTCTTT. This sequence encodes CASSRTGTRWTEAFF.

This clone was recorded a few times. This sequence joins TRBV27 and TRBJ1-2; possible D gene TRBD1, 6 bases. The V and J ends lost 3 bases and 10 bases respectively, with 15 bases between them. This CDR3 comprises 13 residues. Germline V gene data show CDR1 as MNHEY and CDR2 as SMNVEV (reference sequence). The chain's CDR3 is CASSFAWDKSYTF. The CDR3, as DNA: TGTGCCAGCAGTTTTGCTTGGGACAAATCCTACACCTTC.

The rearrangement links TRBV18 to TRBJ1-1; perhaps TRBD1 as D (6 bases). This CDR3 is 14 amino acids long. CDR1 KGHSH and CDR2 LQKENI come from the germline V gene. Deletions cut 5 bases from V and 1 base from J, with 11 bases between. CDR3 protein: CASSLPTGNTEAFF. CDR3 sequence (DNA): TGTGCCAGCTCATTACCGACAGGGAACACTGAAGCTTTCTTT.

This CDR3 is CASSLEWFQSETQYF. For the CDR3, the DNA is TGTGCCAGCAGCTTAGAATGGTTTCAGTCGGAGACCCAGTACTTC. The rearrangement links TRBV7-2 to TRBJ2-5, with unresolved D. Deletions cut 1 base from V and 5 bases from J, with 14 bases between. CDR3 length: 15 residues. Germline V gene sequence: CDR1 SGHTA, CDR2 FQGNSA.

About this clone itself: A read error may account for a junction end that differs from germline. CDR3 sequence reads: CASSLTGTNGQFF. CDR3 nucleotides: TGTGCCAGCAGCTTAACAGGGACCAATGGGCAGTTCTTC. The genes are TRBV11-1 and TRBJ2-1, with a weak D call TRBD1 (6 bases). Germline V gene lookup returns CDR1 SGHAT and CDR2 FQDESV (reference sequence). The CDR3 is 13 amino acids. The whole variable domain, remainder taken from reference TRBV11-1 and TRBJ2-1, is EAEVAQSPRYKITEKSQAVAFWCDPISGHATLYWYRQILGQGPELLVQFQDESVVDDSQLPKDRFSAERLKGVDSTLKIQPAELGDSAMYLCASSLTGTNGQFFGPGTRLTVL.

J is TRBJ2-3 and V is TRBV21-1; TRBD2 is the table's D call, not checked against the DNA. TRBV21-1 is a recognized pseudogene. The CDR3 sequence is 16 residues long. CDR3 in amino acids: CASSKEQREDTDTQYF. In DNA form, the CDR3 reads TGTGCCAGCAGCAAAGAGCAGCGGGAGGATACAGATACGCAGTATTTT.

CDR3 sequence (DNA): TGTGCCAGCAGCCAAGACAGGGGGAGGACTGAAGCTTTCTTT. Protein product: CASSQDRGRTEAFF. V is TRBV14 and J is TRBJ1-1, with 7 bases fitting TRBD1. The V gene end was trimmed by 0 bases and the J gene end by 5 bases; junction bases not matched to a gene: 3. The CDR3 is made up of 14 amino acids. The germline V gene encodes CDR1 SGHDN and CDR2 FVKESK.

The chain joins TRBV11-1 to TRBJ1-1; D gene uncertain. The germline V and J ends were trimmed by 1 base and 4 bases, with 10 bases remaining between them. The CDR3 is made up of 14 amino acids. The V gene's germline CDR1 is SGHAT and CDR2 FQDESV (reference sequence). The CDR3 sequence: CASSLDAESTEAFF. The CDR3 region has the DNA TGTGCCAGCAGCTTAGATGCGGAGTCCACTGAAGCTTTCTTT.

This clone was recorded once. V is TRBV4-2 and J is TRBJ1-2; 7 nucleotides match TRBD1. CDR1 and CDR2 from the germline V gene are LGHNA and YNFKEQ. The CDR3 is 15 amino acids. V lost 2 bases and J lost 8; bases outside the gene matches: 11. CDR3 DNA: TGTGCCAGCAGCCAATTGGGTGACAGGGTGAGGGGCTACACCTTC. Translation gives CASSQLGDRVRGYTF.

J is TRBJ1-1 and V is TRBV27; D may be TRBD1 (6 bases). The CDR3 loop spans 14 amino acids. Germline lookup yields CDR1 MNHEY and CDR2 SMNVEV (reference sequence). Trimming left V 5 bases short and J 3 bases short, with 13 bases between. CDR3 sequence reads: CASSPDSLYTEAFF. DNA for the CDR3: TGTGCCAGCAGTCCGGACAGTTTATACACTGAAGCTTTCTTT.

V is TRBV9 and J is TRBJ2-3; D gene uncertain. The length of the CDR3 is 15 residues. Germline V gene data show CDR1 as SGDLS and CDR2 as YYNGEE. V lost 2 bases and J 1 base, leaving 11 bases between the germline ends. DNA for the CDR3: TGTGCCAGCAGCGTCCGCCCGGGTCGCACAGATACGCAGTATTTT. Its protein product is CASSVRPGRTDTQYF.

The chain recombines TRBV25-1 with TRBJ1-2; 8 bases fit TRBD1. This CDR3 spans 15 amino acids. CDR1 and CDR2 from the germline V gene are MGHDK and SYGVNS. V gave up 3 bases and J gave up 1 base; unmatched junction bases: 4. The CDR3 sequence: CASSDIDRGNYGYTF. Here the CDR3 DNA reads TGTGCCAGCAGTGACATAGACAGGGGTAACTATGGCTACACCTTC.

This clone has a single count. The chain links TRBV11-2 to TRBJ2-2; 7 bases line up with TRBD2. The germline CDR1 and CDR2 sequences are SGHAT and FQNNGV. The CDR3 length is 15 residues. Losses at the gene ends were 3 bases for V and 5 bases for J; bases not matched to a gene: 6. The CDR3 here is CASSFRGGGTGELFF. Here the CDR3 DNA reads TGTGCCAGCAGCTTCCGTGGGGGAGGGACCGGGGAGCTGTTTTTT.

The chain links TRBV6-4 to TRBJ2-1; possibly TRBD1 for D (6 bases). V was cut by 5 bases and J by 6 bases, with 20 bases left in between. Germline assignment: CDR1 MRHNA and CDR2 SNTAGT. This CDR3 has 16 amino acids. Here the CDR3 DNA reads TGTGCCAGCAGTCCCTTTGTGGGGGCTACCCTCAATGAGCAGTTCTTC. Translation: CASSPFVGATLNEQFF.

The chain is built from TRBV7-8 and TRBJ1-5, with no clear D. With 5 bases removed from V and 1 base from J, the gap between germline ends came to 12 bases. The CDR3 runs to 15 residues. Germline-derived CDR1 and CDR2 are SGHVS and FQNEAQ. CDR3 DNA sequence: TGTGCCAGCAGCGACCTCCGCAGGAGCAATCAGCCCCAGCATTTT. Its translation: CASSDLRRSNQPQHF.

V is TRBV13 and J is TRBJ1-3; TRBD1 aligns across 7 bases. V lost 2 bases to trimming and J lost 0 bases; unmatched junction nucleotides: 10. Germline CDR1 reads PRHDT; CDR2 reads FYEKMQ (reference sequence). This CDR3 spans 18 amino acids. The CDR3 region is CASSLRDRQGNSGNTIYF. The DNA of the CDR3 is TGTGCCAGCAGCTTACGGGACCGACAGGGCAACTCTGGAAACACCATATATTTT.

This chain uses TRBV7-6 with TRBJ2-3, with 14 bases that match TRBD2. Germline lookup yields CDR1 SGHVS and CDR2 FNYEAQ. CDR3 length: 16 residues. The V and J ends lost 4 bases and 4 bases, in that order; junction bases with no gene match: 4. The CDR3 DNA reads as TGTGCCAGCAGCTCCCGGACTAGCGGGGGGCCAGATACGCAGTATTTT. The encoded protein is CASSSRTSGGPDTQYF.

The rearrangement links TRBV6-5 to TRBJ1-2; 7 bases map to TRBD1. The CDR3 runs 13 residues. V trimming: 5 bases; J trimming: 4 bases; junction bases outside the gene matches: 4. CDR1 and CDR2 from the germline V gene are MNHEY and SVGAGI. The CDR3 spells CASSPRGSYGYTF. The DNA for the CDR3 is TGTGCCAGCAGTCCCAGGGGGAGCTATGGCTACACCTTC.

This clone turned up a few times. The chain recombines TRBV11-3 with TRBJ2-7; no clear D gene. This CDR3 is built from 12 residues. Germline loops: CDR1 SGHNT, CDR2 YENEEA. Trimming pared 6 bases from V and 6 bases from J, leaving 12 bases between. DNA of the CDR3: TGTGCCAGCAGTAGGCGAGGCGGCGAGCAGTACTTC. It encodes CASSRRGGEQYF.

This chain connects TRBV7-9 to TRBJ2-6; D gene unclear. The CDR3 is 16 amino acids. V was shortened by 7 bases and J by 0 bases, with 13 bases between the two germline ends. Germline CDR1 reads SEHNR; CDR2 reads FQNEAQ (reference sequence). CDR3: CASTIPRNSGANVLTF. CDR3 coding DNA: TGTGCCAGCACCATCCCCAGGAACTCTGGGGCCAACGTCCTGACTTTC. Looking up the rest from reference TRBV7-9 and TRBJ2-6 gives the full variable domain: DTGVSQNPRHKITKRGQNVTFRCDPISEHNRLYWYRQTLGQGPEFLTYFQNEAQLEKSRLLSDRFSAERPKGSFSTLEIQRTEQGDSAMYLCASTIPRNSGANVLTFGAGSRLTVL.